This TCR beta chain emerged from a study of spatial heterogeneity in lung cancer. TCRdb itself ran the 5' RACE reads through MiXCR, one entry per CDR3 protein. The table lists roughly 91,000 distinct CDR3 sequences, under 25% of them singletons, with roughly 6.2% in the top ten. CDR1 and CDR2 from the germline V gene are SGHVS and FQNEAQ. Trimming took off 5 bases at V and 4 bases at J, with 15 bases between the two ends. The CDR3 sequence is 14 residues long. This clonotype occurred many times. Noted time point: sample taken at primary tumor resection. In each case, whole RNA from tumor, nontumor lung or frozen PBMC was sequenced unsorted.

The sequence was collected from a male donor with early-stage non-small cell lung cancer. This specimen consisted of PBMCs, obtained at surgery. V and J are TRBV7-8 and TRBJ2-7, with D possibly TRBD2 on 6 matching bases. For the CDR3, the DNA is TGTGCCAGCAGCGCGGGGAGGCTAGTTTACGAGCAGTACTTC. This gives the protein CASSAGRLVYEQYF. Supplemented by reference TRBV7-8 and TRBJ2-7, the full variable domain reads GAGVSQSPRYKVAKRGQDVALRCDPISGHVSLFWYQQALGQGPEFLTYFQNEAQLDKSGLPSDRFFAERPEGSVSTLKIQRTQQEDSAVYLCASSAGRLVYEQYFGPGTRLTVT.